The source of this T cell receptor (beta chain) is a study of cytomegalovirus exposure and HLA in healthy donors. PCR used 60 Vbeta primers and 13 Jbeta primers. The repertoire was sequenced with immunoSEQ multiplex PCR; TCRdb's copy has only in-frame clones and lacks some. The sample has tens of thousands of clones, about four fifths seen once. About this clone: Its antigen is not identified.

General study findings and limits: Follow-up analysis later connected one missense variant in DCLRE1C with trimming of TCR beta V- and J-genes. CMV antigen specificity of a few CMV-associated chains was confirmed in vitro. Sequencing likely caused a cluster of highly shared sequence variants.

CDR3 length: 13 amino acids. Germline lookup yields CDR1 LNHDA and CDR2 SQIVND (reference sequence). V was shortened by 3 bases and J by 8 bases, with 12 bases between the two germline ends. Specimen: PBMCs. The chain joins TRBV19 to TRBJ2-3; a weak D match, TRBD2 (5 bases). This TCR derives from a woman aged 30 to 39 in good health and CMV-seronegative. The CDR3 loop is CASSILQAVTQYF. The DNA of the CDR3 is TGTGCCAGTAGTATTCTCCAAGCGGTTACGCAGTATTTT.